These 8 T cell receptor beta chains were all obtained from the same sample, sequenced in a study of cytomegalovirus exposure and HLA in healthy donors (dated by TCRdb to the late 2010s). The library was made by the immunoSEQ multiplex PCR assay. For the multiplex PCR, a mixture combining 60 forward primers for TCR Vbeta segments and 13 reverse primers for TCR Jbeta segments was used. TCRdb limited this immuneACCESS table to in-frame rearrangements with V and J called. A share of clones is missing; checked studies link under half to unresolved V genes, and the rest is unexplained. The sample contains about 120,000 clones, about 81% of them found a single time. Clones ranked in the top ten supply 1.5% to 2% of the sample. Sequencing was carried out using PBMCs. The receptors stem from a man aged 40-55 years in good health and CMV-seronegative.

The chain combines TRBV9 with TRBJ2-4, with 7 bases lining up with TRBD2. V shed 4 bases and J 3 bases; nucleotides not matched to a gene: 4. This CDR3 has 14 amino acids. Per germline, CDR1 SGDLS and CDR2 YYNGEE. CDR3 in amino acids: CASSPGRDKNIQYF. In DNA form, the CDR3 reads TGTGCCAGCAGCCCTGGGAGGGACAAAAACATTCAGTACTTC.

This chain joins TRBV9 and TRBJ2-7; 12 nucleotides align to TRBD2. Trimming removed 0 bases from V and 7 bases from J; junction bases left unmatched: 8. The CDR3 is made up of 16 amino acids. Looked up from germline, CDR1 is SGDLS and CDR2 is YYNGEE. CDR3 loop: CASSVVPSSGRGEQYF. The DNA of the CDR3 is TGTGCCAGCAGCGTAGTCCCTTCTAGCGGGAGGGGAGAGCAGTACTTC.

The genes are TRBV19 and TRBJ1-4, with a tentative D call TRBD1 (5 bases). The CDR3 consists of 16 residues. CDR1 is LNHDA, CDR2 SQIVND, per germline (reference sequence). Trimming removed 6 bases at V and 8 bases at J, with 22 bases between. The CDR3: CASSHIQGLQGEKLFF. CDR3 coding DNA: TGTGCCAGTAGCCACATCCAGGGCCTCCAAGGAGAAAAACTGTTTTTT.

In the case of this clone: Germline and junction disagree at one end, which may indicate a read error. The chain uses TRBV5-1 and TRBJ2-6, with D perhaps matching TRBD1 (6 bases). Germline V gives CDR1 SGHRS, CDR2 YFSETQ. The CDR3 totals 18 residues. The CDR3 DNA sequence: TGCGCCAGCATTGACAAAGTTCCATCGGGCTCAGGGGCCAACGGCCTGACTTTC. This encodes CASIDKVPSGSGANGLTF.

This rearrangement joins TRBV6-5 to TRBJ2-1; D is possibly TRBD2 (7 bases). The germline V and J ends were trimmed by 0 bases and 4 bases, with 13 bases remaining between them. This CDR3 contains 16 residues. CDR1 is MNHEY and CDR2 is SVGAGI in the germline V gene. In nucleotides, the CDR3 is TGTGCCAGCAGTTACTCGGGGGGGCCGCGATACAATGAGCAGTTCTTC. It yields the protein CASSYSGGPRYNEQFF.

This chain links TRBV5-5 with TRBJ1-5, with D perhaps TRBD1 (5 bases). The CDR3 length is 15 residues. Germline V gene lookup returns CDR1 SGHKS and CDR2 YYEKEE (reference sequence). Between the trimmed V and J ends, which lost 5 bases and 3 bases, there was a span of 15 bases. Here the CDR3 DNA reads TGTGCCAGCAGTCCAGGGATTGCGAACAATCAGCCCCAGCATTTT. Protein sequence: CASSPGIANNQPQHF. Together with reference TRBV5-5 and TRBJ1-5, the CDR3 gives the full variable domain: DAGVTQSPTHLIKTRGQQVTLRCSPISGHKSVSWYQQVLGQGPQFIFQYYEKEERGRGNFPDRFSARQFPNYSSELNVNALLLGDSALYLCASSPGIANNQPQHFGDGTRLSIL.

The chain recombines TRBV5-1 with TRBJ2-1; 11 nucleotides align to TRBD2. The CDR3 loop spans 16 amino acids. Trimming took 3 bases from V and 5 from J; bases not matched to a gene: 7. Per germline, CDR1 SGHRS and CDR2 YFSETQ. The CDR3 nucleotides read TGCGCCAGCAGCTCCCAACCGGGACTAGCGGACAATGAGCAGTTCTTC. As protein: CASSSQPGLADNEQFF.

The chain uses TRBV2 and TRBJ2-7; 9 positions match TRBD1. Trimming cost V 8 bases and J 2 bases; bases outside gene matches: 4. Germline V gives CDR1 SNHLY, CDR2 FYNNEI. The CDR3 has 13 residues. The CDR3: CASEGTGPYEQYF. The CDR3 DNA reads TGTGCCAGCGAAGGGACAGGGCCCTACGAGCAGTACTTC.